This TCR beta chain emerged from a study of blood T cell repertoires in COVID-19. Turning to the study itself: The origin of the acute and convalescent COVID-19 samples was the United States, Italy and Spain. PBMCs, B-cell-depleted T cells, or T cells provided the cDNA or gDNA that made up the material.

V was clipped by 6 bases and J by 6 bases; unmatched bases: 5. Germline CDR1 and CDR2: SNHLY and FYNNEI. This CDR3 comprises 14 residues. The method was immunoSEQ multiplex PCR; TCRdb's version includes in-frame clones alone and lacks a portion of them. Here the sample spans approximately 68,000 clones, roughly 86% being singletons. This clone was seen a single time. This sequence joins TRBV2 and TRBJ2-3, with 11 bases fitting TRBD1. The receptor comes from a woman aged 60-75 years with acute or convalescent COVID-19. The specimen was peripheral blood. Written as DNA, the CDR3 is TGTGCCAGCAGCCGGGACAGGGGGGCGGATACGCAGTATTTT. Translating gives CASSRDRGADTQYF. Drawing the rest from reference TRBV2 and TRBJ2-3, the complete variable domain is EPEVTQTPSHQVTQMGQEVILRCVPISNHLYFYWYRQILGQKVEFLVSFYNNEISEKSEIFDDQFSVERPDGSNFTLKIRSTKLEDSAMYFCASSRDRGADTQYFGPGTRLTVL.